This paragraph reports one T cell receptor beta chain. Its target is not known. Purity of the CD4+ and CD8+ cells, isolated by positive magnetic bead selection, was checked by flow cytometry. With 7 bases clipped from V and 0 bases from J, the junction kept 7 bases outside the gene matches. CDR1 and CDR2 (germline): LNHDA, SQIVND (reference sequence). This CDR3 is built from 15 residues. The data originate from a study of somatic mutations in cytotoxic T cells in rheumatoid arthritis. Findings and caveats of the study: Comparison of CD8+ T-cell clonality between rheumatoid arthritis patients and age-matched healthy controls yielded no significant difference. The identity of the antigens targeted by the expanded CD8+ clones remained unknown. Age-dependent increases in CD8+ clonality occurred in rheumatoid arthritis patients but not in healthy controls.

Clones were sequenced by immunoSEQ multiplex PCR, and TCRdb holds only the in-frame ones, with some missing. The sample lists approximately 9,300 clones, 90% to 95% occurring once. The sequenced sample consisted of CD8+ T cells sorted from blood. The chain employs TRBV19 and TRBJ2-5; TRBD2 aligns across 8 bases. The receptor was isolated from a woman under 30 with rheumatoid arthritis. The DNA for the CDR3 is TGTGCCAGTAAAAGCGGTAGCGGGAACCAAGAGACCCAGTACTTC. Translated: CASKSGSGNQETQYF.